This section outlines one T cell receptor beta chain sequence together with its context. With random hexamers, roughly 0.5 to 1 ug RNA was reverse transcribed. The CDR3 of TCR beta was amplified by immunoSEQ multiplex PCR across 54 Vbeta and 13 Jbeta. TCRdb ran MiXCR on the immunoSEQ multiplex PCR reads and lists one entry per CDR3 protein. The top ten hold under 0.095% of the sample, which has 100,000 to 150,000 distinct CDR3 sequences, roughly 93% seen once. This specimen comes from a study of CD8 T cells in Susac syndrome. The germline V and J ends were trimmed by 4 bases and 9 bases, with 19 bases remaining between them. The CDR3 loop spans 15 amino acids. Germline CDR1 reads SGHNT; CDR2 reads YENEEA. Sequencing of TCR beta was performed on blood CD8+ T cells and on blood CD4+ T cells. The study used treatment-naive patients who had stable or active relapsing-remitting disease as multiple sclerosis controls.

The origin of this receptor is a human donor with multiple sclerosis. V is TRBV11-3 and J is TRBJ2-1; no reliable D call. The sample was CD4+ T cells from PBMCs. The CDR3 DNA is TGTGCCAGCAGCTCCGACCCCGGCACCGACGTTGAGCAGTTCTTC. Protein sequence: CASSSDPGTDVEQFF.